The present T cell receptor (beta chain) was sequenced within a study of cytomegalovirus exposure and HLA in healthy donors (dated by TCRdb to 2015 to 2018). The study in broad terms: According to an earlier analysis of around 600 of the donors, about 170 million T cells yielded 117 million unique TCR beta sequences and approximately 300 Gb of sequence data. On average, roughly 250,000 unique TCR beta nucleotide sequences were sequenced per donor among 398 genotyped donors of the cohort, with roughly 19% of those sequences being non-productive. Both class I and class II loci were covered by HLA typing, at four-digit resolution. A handful of DR-DQ haplotypes were handled as single units for association and clustering because linkage in the cohort was strong. Roughly 310 gigabases of sequencing data and around 87 million unique TCR sequences were included in an early release covering 500 to 750 HLA-typed donors. Using immunosequencing, the study profiled T cell repertoires from roughly 650 subjects and related those repertoires to cytomegalovirus serostatus. Among the roughly 400 genotyped donors, around 81% belonged to the genetic ancestry cluster associated with self-reported Caucasian donors. Donor age, sex, ethnicity and CMV serostatus were compiled alongside the repertoire data. High-throughput TCR immunosequencing, statistical association of individual TCRs with disease status, and machine learning were combined to predict cytomegalovirus infection status. The aim of the study was to test whether cataloging public T cell receptors could identify signatures of past pathogen exposure. In the later analysis, no new phenotypic data were used to find candidate immune exposures; instead, reliance was placed on TCR beta sequences and their occurrence across donors. A later analysis re-analyzed previously published TCR beta repertoires from 660 or so donors and added high-resolution HLA genotyping to study TCR occurrence patterns. A later genetic analysis used genome-wide SNP genotypes for about 55% of the 666 donors, treating that subset as a discovery cohort. In addition to the first cohort of several hundred subjects, a separate validation cohort of 120 different subjects was used. All discovery cohort repertoires had been generated on a single sequencing platform. The number of donors typed differed by locus, with about 629-640 for A, B, C, DRB1 and DQB1, around 520 for DQA1, 600 to 610 for DPA1, and over 400 for DPB1. An earlier analysis of 587 of the donors used high-throughput TCR beta sequencing to judge whether each TCR beta V gene segment behaved as functional or pseudogenic.

The study at large found these results: Roughly uniform sequencing depth across donors was assumed in presence/absence analyses, although this assumption may not hold. At a false discovery rate of 0.05, a later analysis linked approximately 18,000 TCR beta sequences to specific HLA alleles. According to the authors, the approach could potentially be generalized to other disease states and immunological phenotypes. The earlier analysis of almost 600 of the donors excluded some 15 rarely observed V segments, including chromosome 9 orphons, because counts were too low. Compared with the 666-donor mean, donors in an Asian-associated ancestry cluster had fewer N-insertions in productive TCRs, according to a later genetic analysis. In a later analysis, HLA-associated TCR beta chains showed more clonal expansion and lower generation probabilities than non-associated chains that were equally common. A later analysis found that TCR association rates varied across HLA loci, with DRB1 alleles showing the most associated TCRs and HLA-C alleles the fewest. A further reported finding was that TCR beta sequences accurately predicted the HLA-A and HLA-B alleles for most subjects in the first cohort. Assigning TCR associations to individual alleles was difficult when HLA alleles, especially DR and DQ, strongly co-occurred. In both the original and validation cohorts, the classifier was reported to diagnose cytomegalovirus status with high specificity and sensitivity. The cohort was sequenced for TCR beta chains only, and without alpha or paired-chain data the features that could be detected were limited. Correlated functional status among segregating V segments might be attributable to linkage disequilibrium, but an unknown experimental factor could not be ruled out. Immune exposure information for the cohort was limited to CMV serostatus. Because some donors lacked HLA typing at each locus, the association tests relied only on the typed subset. In a later analysis, several top co-occurrence clusters were reported to appear linked to parvovirus B19, influenza, CMV and Epstein-Barr virus. Most CMV-associated TCR beta chains appeared to be HLA-restricted in a later analysis, and the HLA associations seemed to be driven largely by CMV exposure. A cluster of highly shared sequence variants was judged likely to be a technical artifact of the sequencing pipeline. A later genetic analysis associated a missense DCLRE1C variant with V-gene and J-gene trimming of TCR beta chains, and an independent cohort replicated the association. In an earlier analysis of fewer than 750 of the donors, most TCR beta V segments were observed in productive rearrangements about 87% or about 30% of the time, broadly matching IMGT annotations. The 87-base-pair reads could not distinguish some IMGT-functional V segments, including TRBV6-2 and TRBV6-3, so those segments were excluded. In vitro tests confirmed that a few of the cytomegalovirus-associated TCR beta chains recognize cytomegalovirus antigens. Most TCR sequences were observed very rarely across donors, whereas some public TCRs were present in many individuals. The study gave a list of 150 to 200 TCR beta chains associated with cytomegalovirus.

Library creation used the immunoSEQ multiplex PCR assay. A mixture of 60 forward primers for TCR Vbeta segments and 13 reverse primers for TCR Jbeta segments was used in the multiplex PCR. Amplification of the CDR3 region of rearranged TCR beta genes was performed with a multiplex PCR assay on genomic DNA. On the Illumina HiSeq System, the amplified TCR beta libraries were sequenced as 87-base-pair reads. In the authors' own workflow: In a later analysis, tens of millions of unique TCR beta chains were counted across the 650 to 700 repertoires, and some 10 million of these chains were shared by at least two donors. A nearest-neighbor algorithm error-corrected the raw reads and collapsed the reads into unique sequences, merging closely related sequences to remove PCR and sequencing errors. Alignment of CDR3 sequences to IMGT reference sequences was used to assign V, D and J gene segments. Each retained sequence needed at least a six-nucleotide match to both a V gene segment and a J gene segment. A rearrangement was called productive if the CDR3 had no stop codons and remained in frame with V and J, and every other rearrangement was called non-productive. CDR3 was defined according to IMGT convention as the region running from the second conserved V-encoded cysteine to the conserved J-encoded phenylalanine. In an earlier analysis of roughly 580 of the donors, sequences lacking an unambiguous match to a single V gene segment were excluded. An earlier analysis of a few hundred of the donors classified V segments as functional when productive rearrangements were above 56.7% and as segregating when the standard deviation between donors was above 5%. A statistical classification framework was built to diagnose cytomegalovirus status from the catalog of TCR beta chain sequences. In a later analysis, V and J genes were assigned by comparing TCR nucleotide sequences against IMGT/GENE-DB human TR gene sequences. The TCRdist pipeline was used in a later analysis to assign CDR3 sequences and most-parsimonious VDJ recombination scenarios. A later analysis defined each TCR beta chain by its CDR3 amino acid sequence plus V-gene family, and excluded reads lacking a unique V-gene family. A later analysis removed several hundred highly shared, low-generation-probability nucleotide sequences to deal with suspected cross-contamination and a sequencing artifact. For each public chain, a later analysis derived a clonal expansion index from normalized ranks of inferred template counts within each repertoire. In a later analysis, generation probabilities were computed using a VDJ recombination model fitted to out-of-frame rearrangements, and the results were checked against IGoR. In a later analysis, hypergeometric tests were used to score TCR-TCR, TCR-HLA and TCR-CMV co-occurrence, with a repertoire-size bias correction applied to TCR pairs. To estimate false discovery rates, a later analysis permuted the HLA or CMV assignments 20 times. A later analysis grouped co-occurring TCRs with DBSCAN, adding TCRdist sequence similarity when clustering within HLA-allele-positive subsets. Co-occurrence clustering excluded repertoires with fewer than 30,000 or more than 120,000 public chains, plus five with anomalous nucleotide sharing. Held by TCRdb, this immuneACCESS table contains in-frame sequences only and omits some clones. Under half of the omission traces to an unresolved V gene where checked; the cause of the rest is unknown. V, J and clone size reflect that table, while D and trimming were determined from the DNA. The sample data list 45,000 to 60,000 clones, and less than 75% of these were observed just once. The top ten clones comprise 5.5% to 7% of the sample.

There are a few counts of this clone. The clone's antigen remains unknown. No base-level quality is on record; no much larger clone is a single base apart. The cohort consisted of fewer than 700 healthy bone marrow donors. At the time of sampling, all cohort members were nominally healthy, though unrecorded immune exposures were likely present. The donor was CMV seronegative and was included in the group of around 320 seronegative cohort members. A peripheral blood sample was collected from each donor, and TCR beta sequencing was performed on peripheral blood mononuclear cells. The Qiagen DNeasy Blood Extraction Kit was used to extract genomic DNA from the blood cell samples. The CDR3 goes from the cysteine to the phenylalanine over 16 residues. Solely the CDR3 DNA is kept, with 48 bases framed from the first base. Trimming removed 9 bases from V and 0 bases from J, leaving 18 bases between the germline ends. CDR1 KGHSH and CDR2 LQKENI were looked up in the germline V gene.

The source of this sequence is a man in his thirties or forties in good health and CMV-seronegative. Sequences were obtained from PBMCs. The chain is made from TRBV18 and TRBJ1-5, with no confidently assigned D gene. The CDR3 region: CARRRRSSYSNQPQHF. The DNA sequence is given as TGTGCCAGAAGGCGGCGGAGCTCATATAGCAATCAGCCCCAGCATTTT.